Listed here are 11 T cell receptor beta chains from one sample, sequenced in a study of blood T cell repertoires in COVID-19. Measured with immunoSEQ multiplex PCR; TCRdb has only the in-frame clones, and not every one. The sample lists around 210,000 clones, approximately 84% seen once, with approximately 8% in the top ten. The sample was peripheral blood. The receptors come from an elderly woman with COVID-19, enrolled during active disease.

J is TRBJ1-4 and V is TRBV5-1; weak D call: TRBD1 (5 bases). Trimming cost V 4 bases and J 0 bases, with 19 bases left between them. CDR1 and CDR2 from the germline V gene are SGHRS and YFSETQ. CDR3 length: 18 residues. The CDR3, as DNA: TGCGCCAGCAGCCCCTTCGGGATTGGGGGGGCAACTAATGAAAAACTGTTTTTT. Translated, it gives CASSPFGIGGATNEKLFF.

This chain joins TRBV20-1 and TRBJ1-2; D remains unclear. CDR3 size: 13 residues. Germline values: CDR1 DFQATT, CDR2 SNEGSKA (reference sequence). Trimming took off 3 bases at V and 4 bases at J, with 12 bases between the two ends. CDR3 protein: CSASEGEGYGYTF. The DNA of the CDR3 is TGCAGTGCTAGTGAGGGAGAGGGCTATGGCTACACCTTC.

The chain is built from TRBV18 and TRBJ2-7; 10 bases line up with TRBD1. Looked up from germline, CDR1 is KGHSH and CDR2 is LQKENI. Trimming at V came to 4 bases and at J to 2 bases, leaving 5 bases not matched to a gene. This CDR3 spans 15 amino acids. CDR3 sequence: CASSRGTGEAYEQYF. CDR3 nucleotide sequence: TGTGCCAGCTCACGCGGGACAGGGGAAGCCTACGAGCAGTACTTC.

The chain carries TRBV4-1 and TRBJ1-4, with D possibly being TRBD1 (5 bases). The CDR3 sequence is 15 residues long. The V end lost 3 bases, the J end lost 7 bases, and 15 bases lay between the germline ends. Germline CDR1 MGHRA, CDR2 YSYEKL. CDR3 in amino acids: CASSQARGIAEKLFF. The CDR3 DNA is TGCGCCAGCAGCCAGGCCCGGGGGATTGCTGAAAAACTGTTTTTT.

CDR3 bases: TGCGCCAGCAGGAGGGGGCGGGAAGAGACCCAGTACTTC. It specifies CASRRGREETQYF. The chain employs TRBV5-1 and TRBJ2-5; 7 positions match TRBD1. V gave up 5 bases and J gave up 3 bases; unmatched junction bases: 4. CDR1 is SGHRS, CDR2 YFSETQ, per germline. The CDR3 contains 13 residues.

Notes on this clone: An end of the junction differs from the germline gene, which may be a read error. The V gene is TRBV18, the J gene TRBJ2-1, with a possible D match to TRBD2 (5 bases). Per germline, CDR1 KGHSH and CDR2 LQKENI. The CDR3 length is 15 residues. The CDR3 protein is CASSPVALSSNEQFF. The CDR3 bases are TGTGCCAGCTCACCGGTAGCGCTGTCCTCCAATGAGCAGTTCTTC.

This sequence joins TRBV7-2 and TRBJ2-7, with TRBD1 matching over 8 bases. The CDR3 consists of 13 residues. V lost 10 bases, J lost 2 bases, and 7 bases stayed unmatched. CDR1 is SGHTA, CDR2 FQGNSA, per germline. CDR3 DNA sequence: TGTGCCACCGCAGGGGGCCCCACCTACGAGCAGTACTTC. Amino acid sequence: CATAGGPTYEQYF.

The chain combines TRBV6-1 with TRBJ1-5; the D is unclear. The V end was cut by 3 bases, the J end by 4 bases, with 13 bases between. The CDR3 totals 15 residues. Germline CDR1 and CDR2: MNHNS and SASEGT. The CDR3 is CASSEIGSQNQPQHF. CDR3 in DNA: TGTGCCAGCAGTGAGATTGGCAGTCAAAATCAGCCCCAGCATTTT.

This chain joins TRBV5-6 and TRBJ2-6; D unresolved. The germline V gene has CDR1 SGHDT and CDR2 YYEEEE. The CDR3 covers 19 residues. Deletions cut 4 bases from V and 4 bases from J, with 24 bases between. The CDR3 loop is CASSPMGLTVTPGANVLTF. Here the CDR3 DNA reads TGTGCCAGCAGCCCGATGGGCCTTACAGTCACCCCCGGGGCCAACGTCCTGACTTTC.

This chain links TRBV6-5 with TRBJ2-3, with 7 positions matching TRBD1. Per the germline V gene, CDR1 is MNHEY and CDR2 is SVGAGI. V was pared by 11 bases and J by 4 bases, with 3 bases of the junction left unmatched. The CDR3 length is 11 residues. The CDR3 bases are TGTGCCGTTCAGGGGGCAGATACGCAGTATTTT. It translates to CAVQGADTQYF.

V and J are TRBV14 and TRBJ2-1; the D gene is possibly TRBD1 (6 bases). Trimming cost V 1 base and J 2 bases, with 9 bases left between them. This CDR3 region has 15 residues. Germline-derived CDR1 and CDR2 are SGHDN and FVKESK. In nucleotides, the CDR3 is TGTGCCAGCAGCCAAGCGGACAGCCCCTACAATGAGCAGTTCTTC. It codes for CASSQADSPYNEQFF.